These 19 T cell receptor beta chains were all obtained from the same sample, sequenced in a study of blood T cell repertoires in COVID-19. Sequencing was performed with immunoSEQ multiplex PCR; in TCRdb, only in-frame clones are kept and a portion is missing. The table records about 35,000 clones, around 87% of them present only once. Source material: peripheral blood. The receptors were gathered from a human donor in a cohort sampled during active COVID-19.

The V gene is TRBV29-1, the J gene TRBJ2-6; 12 bases line up with TRBD1. This CDR3 comprises 16 residues. Trimming cost V 7 bases and J 1 base; bases outside gene matches: 5. Germline CDR1 SQVTM, CDR2 ANQGSEA. In nucleotides, the CDR3 is TGCAGCGCCCGGGACAGGGGGCTTTCTGGGGCCAACGTCCTGACTTTC. It codes for CSARDRGLSGANVLTF.

J is TRBJ2-2 and V is TRBV24-1, with a weak D call TRBD2 (6 bases). V was clipped by 4 bases and J by 2 bases, with 16 bases between them. Germline V gene data show CDR1 as KGHDR and CDR2 as SFDVKD. CDR3 length equals 17 residues. The CDR3 DNA reads TGTGCCACCAGTGACCGTCGCGGGACTCCAAACACCGGGGAGCTGTTTTTT. Translated: CATSDRRGTPNTGELFF.

This rearrangement joins TRBV24-1 to TRBJ2-5; TRBD2 is a possible D gene (5 bases). With 0 bases removed from V and 4 bases from J, the gap between germline ends came to 11 bases. This CDR3 region has 15 residues. Germline loops: CDR1 KGHDR, CDR2 SFDVKD. DNA for the CDR3: TGTGCCACCAGTGATTTGCCCGGGAAGGGAGAGACCCAGTACTTC. Amino acids: CATSDLPGKGETQYF.

The chain has TRBV5-8 and TRBJ2-3; 15 bases map to TRBD2. Germline CDR1 and CDR2: SGHTS and YDEGEE. The ends lost 2 bases at V and 5 bases at J; junction bases unmatched: 9. The CDR3 length is 18 residues. CDR3 region: CASSFLGTSGGPGDTQYF. The CDR3 DNA follows: TGTGCCAGCAGCTTCTTAGGGACTAGCGGGGGGCCGGGAGATACGCAGTATTTT.

This chain joins TRBV6-5 and TRBJ2-7; TRBD2 agrees at 7 bases. In germline, CDR1 is MNHEY, CDR2 SVGAGI. The CDR3 consists of 14 residues. The V gene end was trimmed by 6 bases and the J gene end by 4 bases; junction bases not matched to a gene: 9. CDR3 sequence reads: CASSRLANTYEQYF. In DNA form, the CDR3 reads TGTGCCAGCAGCCGACTAGCCAATACTTACGAGCAGTACTTC.

The CDR3 DNA is TGTGCCACACAGGGACAGATGAACACAGATACGCAGTATTTT. It codes for CATQGQMNTDTQYF. The chain is built from TRBV24-1 and TRBJ2-3; the match to TRBD1 covers 7 bases. Germline V gives CDR1 KGHDR, CDR2 SFDVKD. The CDR3 totals 14 residues. The junction had 8 bases not matched to a gene; V was cut back by 10 bases and J by 2 bases.

This rearrangement joins TRBV12-5 to TRBJ2-3; 11 bases are shared with TRBD2. The CDR3 has 15 amino acids. With 2 bases clipped from V and 6 bases from J, the junction kept 4 bases outside the gene matches. Germline loops: CDR1 LGHNT, CDR2 FRNRAP. The CDR3, as DNA: TGTGCTAGTGGTTTGCTTCCTAGCGGGGGGGATACGCAGTATTTT. It codes for CASGLLPSGGDTQYF.

This chain connects TRBV6-5 to TRBJ2-2; 8 nucleotides line up with TRBD1. With 6 bases clipped from V and 3 bases from J, the junction kept 6 bases outside the gene matches. This CDR3 region has 15 residues. Germline V gives CDR1 MNHEY, CDR2 SVGAGI. In DNA form, the CDR3 reads TGTGCCAGCAGCCCGACAGGGGATTACACCGGGGAGCTGTTTTTT. Its protein is CASSPTGDYTGELFF.

The chain couples TRBV10-2 to TRBJ2-7; 7 bases align to TRBD2. This CDR3 is 15 amino acids long. V was clipped by 2 bases and J by 1 base; unmatched bases: 5. CDR1 and CDR2 from the germline V gene are WSHSY and SAAADI. CDR3 in amino acids: CASSERAGQSYEQYF. For the CDR3, the DNA is TGCGCCAGCAGTGAGAGAGCGGGGCAATCCTACGAGCAGTACTTC.

This chain connects TRBV6-5 to TRBJ1-1, with D uncertain. CDR3 size: 13 residues. Trimming pared 6 bases from V and 2 bases from J, leaving 10 bases between. CDR1 MNHEY and CDR2 SVGAGI come from the germline V gene. The CDR3, as DNA: TGTGCCAGCAGCCGCGACACCAACACTGAAGCTTTCTTT. Encoded protein: CASSRDTNTEAFF.

The chain joins TRBV3-1 (or the pseudogene TRBV3-2) to TRBJ1-2; D gene ambiguous. V was cut by 3 bases and J by 4 bases, with 9 bases left in between. The length of the CDR3 is 13 residues. Per germline, CDR1 LGHDT and CDR2 YNNKEL (reference sequence). The CDR3 DNA reads TGTGCCAGCAGCCAGGTCCGGTTCTATGGCTACACCTTC. Encoded protein: CASSQVRFYGYTF.

The chain joins TRBV23-1 to TRBJ1-2; no reliable D call. TRBV23-1 belongs to the ORF category, with a function that is uncertain. This CDR3 is built from 19 residues. The V end lost 6 bases, the J end lost 0 bases, and 26 bases lay between the germline ends. The CDR3: CASRGAWGSLVGANYGYTF. The CDR3, as DNA: TGCGCCAGCAGGGGAGCCTGGGGATCCTTGGTTGGAGCTAACTATGGCTACACCTTC.

The J gene is TRBJ2-2, the V gene TRBV29-1, with 8 bases that match TRBD1. Germline loops: CDR1 SQVTM, CDR2 ANQGSEA. V trimming: 6 bases; J trimming: 2 bases; junction bases outside the gene matches: 5. The CDR3 runs 14 residues. In DNA form, the CDR3 reads TGCAGCGTGAGGACAGGGTACAACACCGGGGAGCTGTTTTTT. The encoded protein is CSVRTGYNTGELFF.

A few counts support this clone. V is TRBV6-4 and J is TRBJ1-6; D uncertain. The CDR3 spans 15 residues. Germline values: CDR1 MRHNA, CDR2 SNTAGT. Trimming took off 5 bases at V and 0 bases at J, with 8 bases between the two ends. The CDR3 protein is CASSQASSYNSPLHF. In nucleotides, the CDR3 is TGTGCCAGCAGTCAGGCGAGCTCCTATAATTCACCCCTCCACTTT.

This chain joins TRBV7-2 and TRBJ2-5; 8 nucleotides match TRBD2. The J segment lost 3 bases and the V segment lost 5 bases, leaving 8 bases of the junction unmatched. Per the germline V gene, CDR1 is SGHTA and CDR2 is FQGNSA. The CDR3 consists of 15 residues. The CDR3 DNA follows: TGTGCCAGCAGCGGTGACGCGGGGGGAAAAGAGACCCAGTACTTC. The encoded protein is CASSGDAGGKETQYF.

The chain combines TRBV18 with TRBJ1-6; 11 nucleotides align to TRBD1. Trimming took 3 bases from V and 7 from J; bases not matched to a gene: 2. Germline CDR1 reads KGHSH; CDR2 reads LQKENI. The CDR3 has 15 amino acids. This CDR3 reads CASSPGQGANSPLHF. The CDR3 nucleotides read TGTGCCAGCTCACCTGGACAGGGGGCGAATTCACCCCTCCACTTT.

The J gene is TRBJ1-1, the V gene TRBV2; possibly TRBD1 for D (5 bases). Germline lookup yields CDR1 SNHLY and CDR2 FYNNEI. Trimming pared 6 bases from V and 1 base from J, leaving 9 bases between. The CDR3 covers 13 residues. In nucleotides, the CDR3 is TGTGCCAGCAGGGTGACAGAGAACACTGAAGCTTTCTTT. Its translation: CASRVTENTEAFF.

The chain carries TRBV28 and TRBJ2-7; D call uncertain. The germline V and J ends were trimmed by 4 bases and 6 bases, with 7 bases remaining between them. The CDR3 is 11 amino acids. Germline V gene sequence: CDR1 MDHEN, CDR2 SYDVKM. In nucleotides, the CDR3 is TGTGCCAGCAGTTCCCATTCCGAGCAGTACTTC. Translated: CASSSHSEQYF.

The V and J genes are TRBV6-1 and TRBJ2-7; TRBD2 matches at 8 bases. The CDR3 runs 16 residues. Germline CDR1 is MNHNS and CDR2 is SASEGT. V trimming: 4 bases; J trimming: 4 bases; junction bases outside the gene matches: 12. The CDR3 here is CASSGVAGGMTYEQYF. The DNA for the CDR3 is TGTGCCAGCAGTGGAGTCGCGGGAGGTATGACGTACGAGCAGTACTTC.